The sequence of this TCR beta chain was determined in a study of T cells in Graves' hyperthyroidism and ophthalmopathy. Amplification targeted TCR beta CDR3 regions from RNA transcripts. HTBI primers drove first-round RT-PCR of the TCR CDR3. TCRdb passed the multiplex PCR reads through MiXCR, listing each CDR3 protein once. Of more than 300,000 distinct CDR3 sequences in the sample, under 20% were seen once. The diagnostic basis comprised clinical symptoms, serum thyroxine and TRAb, thyroid ultrasound and orbital computed tomography. The CDR3 sequence is 18 residues long. J gave up 3 bases and V 4 bases, and 17 bases lay outside the gene matches. The germline V gene encodes CDR1 SGHRS and CDR2 YFSETQ. Comment on this clonotype: Its antigen is currently unknown.

Study outcomes and limitations: A model of 13 V-J features distinguished ophthalmopathy from stable hyperthyroidism. Blood shared most expanded thyroid clonotypes above 0.001.

This TCR derives from a young man with Graves' ophthalmopathy. The chain links TRBV5-1 to TRBJ2-7; 9 bases match TRBD2. Sequencing was carried out using blood. CDR3 region: CASSTTPPLAGENYEQYF. CDR3 nucleotide sequence: TGCGCCAGCAGCACAACACCCCCTTTAGCGGGGGAGAACTACGAGCAGTACTTC. Full variable domain (remainder filled in from reference TRBV5-1 and TRBJ2-7): KAGVTQTPRYLIKTRGQQVTLSCSPISGHRSVSWYQQTPGQGLQFLFEYFSETQRNKGNFPGRFSGRQFSNSRSEMNVSTLELGDSALYLCASSTTPPLAGENYEQYFGPGTRLTVT.